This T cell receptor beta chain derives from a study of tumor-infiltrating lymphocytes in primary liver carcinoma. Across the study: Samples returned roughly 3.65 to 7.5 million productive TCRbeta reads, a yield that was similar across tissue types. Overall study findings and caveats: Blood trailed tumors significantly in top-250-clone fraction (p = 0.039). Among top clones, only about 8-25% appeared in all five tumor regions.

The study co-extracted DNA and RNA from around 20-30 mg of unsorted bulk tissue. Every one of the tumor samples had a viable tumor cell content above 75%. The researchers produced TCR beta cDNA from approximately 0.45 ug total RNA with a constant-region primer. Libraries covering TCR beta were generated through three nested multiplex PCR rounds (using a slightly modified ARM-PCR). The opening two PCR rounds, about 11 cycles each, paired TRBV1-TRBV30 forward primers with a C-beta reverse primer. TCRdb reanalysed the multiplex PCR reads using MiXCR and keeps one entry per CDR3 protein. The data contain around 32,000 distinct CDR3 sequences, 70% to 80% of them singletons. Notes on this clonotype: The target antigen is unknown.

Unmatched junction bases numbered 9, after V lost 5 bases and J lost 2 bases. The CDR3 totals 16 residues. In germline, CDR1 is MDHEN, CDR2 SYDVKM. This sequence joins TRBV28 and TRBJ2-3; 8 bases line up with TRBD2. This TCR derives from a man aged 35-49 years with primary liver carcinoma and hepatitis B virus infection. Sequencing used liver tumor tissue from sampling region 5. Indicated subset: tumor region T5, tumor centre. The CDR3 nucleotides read TGTGCCAGCAGTCCCGGGACTAGAGGTGTCACAGATACGCAGTATTTT. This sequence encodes CASSPGTRGVTDTQYF. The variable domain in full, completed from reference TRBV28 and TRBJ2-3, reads DVKVTQSSRYLVKRTGEKVFLECVQDMDHENMFWYRQDPGLGLRLIYFSYDVKMKEKGDIPEGYSVSREKKERFSLILESASTNQTSMYLCASSPGTRGVTDTQYFGPGTRLTVL.